The next 25 T cell receptor beta chains were all read from a single sample in a study of response to subunit inactivated influenza vaccine. From the RT-PCR reads, TCRdb called clonotypes with MiXCR, one entry per CDR3 protein. Of 170,000 or so distinct CDR3 sequences in the sample, over 8.5% were seen once. The sequencing here drew on CD8+ T cells sorted from PBMCs, taken about 23 months after vaccination. The receptors were gathered from a man between 50 and 75 years old who received an inactivated influenza vaccine.

The rearrangement uses TRBV5-4 and TRBJ2-5, with 12 nucleotides matching TRBD2. The CDR3 has 15 amino acids. Germline CDR1 SGHNT, CDR2 YYREEE (reference sequence). J gave up 5 bases and V 2 bases, and 4 bases lay outside the gene matches. For the CDR3, the DNA is TGTGCCAGCAGCTTTGGGACTAGCGGGTTGGAGACCCAGTACTTC. Protein: CASSFGTSGLETQYF.

The gene calls are TRBV5-1 and TRBJ2-3, with 10 bases that match TRBD1. Unmatched junction bases numbered 14, after V lost 4 bases and J lost 6 bases. Germline V gives CDR1 SGHRS, CDR2 YFSETQ. This CDR3 is built from 17 residues. The CDR3 region is CASSPDRGLGLSDTQYF. Here the CDR3 DNA reads TGCGCCAGCAGCCCAGACAGGGGGCTAGGGTTATCGGATACGCAGTATTTT.

J is TRBJ1-5 and V is TRBV28; 8 nucleotides agree with TRBD1. Trimming at V came to 9 bases and at J to 8 bases, leaving 6 bases not matched to a gene. Germline V lookup: CDR1 MDHEN, CDR2 SYDVKM. This CDR3 region has 12 residues. The CDR3 DNA reads TGTGCCAGTCGGACAGGGTCTAAGCCCCAGCATTTT. Its protein product is CASRTGSKPQHF.

The chain recombines TRBV3-1 with TRBJ1-4; D gene unclear. The CDR3 consists of 15 residues. The germline V and J ends were trimmed by 0 bases and 5 bases, with 10 bases remaining between them. Per the germline V gene, CDR1 is LGHDT and CDR2 is YNNKEL (reference sequence). Here the CDR3 reads CASSQDPFSNEKLFF. CDR3 in DNA: TGTGCCAGCAGCCAAGATCCGTTCAGCAATGAAAAACTGTTTTTT.

The CDR3 loop reads CASSYSSRGRDEQFF. CDR3 sequence (DNA): TGTGCCAGCAGTTATTCGAGTCGGGGTCGGGATGAGCAGTTCTTC. This sequence joins TRBV6-5 and TRBJ2-1, with a possible D match to TRBD2 (5 bases). The V gene lost 3 bases and the J gene lost 8 bases, with 17 bases spanning the gap. The CDR3 length is 15 residues. Germline-derived CDR1 and CDR2 are MNHEY and SVGAGI.

This clonotype was seen many times. This chain links TRBV4-3 with TRBJ2-7; D unclear. The V end was cut by 1 base, the J end by 3 bases, with 7 bases between. The CDR3 contains 13 residues. Germline CDR1 and CDR2: LGHNA and YSLEER. The CDR3 coding sequence is TGCGCCAGCAGCCAAGTGGCGTACTACGAGCAGTACTTC. Its translation is CASSQVAYYEQYF.

CDR3 loop: CSARRKMEDTQYF. The CDR3 DNA is TGCAGTGCTAGAAGAAAGATGGAAGATACGCAGTATTTT. The V call is TRBV20-1, the J call TRBJ2-3; D remains unclear. Trimming left V 2 bases short and J 5 bases short, with 11 bases between. Germline V gene sequence: CDR1 DFQATT, CDR2 SNEGSKA (reference sequence). CDR3 size: 13 residues.

This clonotype was detected many times. The chain carries TRBV11-1 and TRBJ2-2; 9 bases map to TRBD1. This CDR3 spans 19 amino acids. The J segment lost 4 bases and the V segment lost 5 bases, leaving 17 bases of the junction unmatched. Germline lookup yields CDR1 SGHAT and CDR2 FQDESV (reference sequence). DNA of the CDR3: TGTGCCAGCAGCCATAACCAAATGACCGGGACAGGGAGCACCGGGGAGCTGTTTTTT. Protein product: CASSHNQMTGTGSTGELFF.

In DNA form, the CDR3 reads TGTGCCAGCAGCCCCTCGAGCTCCTACGAGCAGTACTTC. This translates into CASSPSSSYEQYF. The chain has TRBV9 and TRBJ2-7; D gene uncertain. V was trimmed by 4 bases and J by 0 bases, leaving 8 bases between them. Germline CDR1 is SGDLS and CDR2 is YYNGEE. This CDR3 comprises 13 residues.

The chain is built from TRBV7-9 and TRBJ2-2, with D perhaps TRBD1 (5 bases). The germline gives CDR1 SEHNR, CDR2 FQNEAQ (reference sequence). This CDR3 has 13 residues. The V end lost 6 bases, the J end lost 5 bases, and 10 bases lay between the germline ends. The CDR3 DNA reads TGTGCCAGCAGGGCGACAGTGACCGGGGAGCTGTTTTTT. Translating gives CASRATVTGELFF.

CDR3 in amino acids: CASAWDQYTDTQYF. As DNA, the CDR3 is TGTGCCAGCGCTTGGGACCAGTACACAGATACGCAGTATTTT. The chain is built from TRBV2 and TRBJ2-3, with D possibly being TRBD1 or TRBD2 (5 bases each). The germline V gene encodes CDR1 SNHLY and CDR2 FYNNEI. The CDR3 sequence is 14 residues long. V lost 8 bases and J 2 bases, leaving 14 bases between the germline ends.

The chain couples TRBV11-2 to TRBJ2-7; D may be TRBD1 (5 bases). The CDR3 sequence is 15 residues long. V dropped 1 base and J dropped 3 bases, with 13 bases sitting between them. CDR1 and CDR2 (germline): SGHAT, FQNNGV. The CDR3, as DNA: TGTGCCAGCAGCTTAGGGCAGGGTACGTTCTACGAGCAGTACTTC. Translation: CASSLGQGTFYEQYF.

This clonotype was seen repeatedly, ten times or more. The chain joins TRBV14 to TRBJ2-2; unclear D gene. The germline V gene has CDR1 SGHDN and CDR2 FVKESK. Trimming pared 4 bases from V and 2 bases from J, leaving 5 bases between. CDR3 length equals 13 residues. The CDR3 spells CASSPTNTGELFF. CDR3 sequence (DNA): TGTGCCAGCAGCCCCACAAACACCGGGGAGCTGTTTTTT. The full variable domain, its missing parts supplied by reference TRBV14 and TRBJ2-2, is EAGVTQFPSHSVIEKGQTVTLRCDPISGHDNLYWYRRVMGKEIKFLLHFVKESKQDESGMPNNRFLAERTGGTYSTLKVQPAELEDSGVYFCASSPTNTGELFFGEGSRLTVL.

The table lists this clonotype with many counts. The chain combines TRBV2 with TRBJ1-1; TRBD1 aligns across 8 bases. Germline CDR1 is SNHLY and CDR2 is FYNNEI. The V and J ends lost 10 bases and 2 bases, in that order; junction bases with no gene match: 9. The CDR3 is made up of 14 amino acids. CDR3 region: CATPRQGANTEAFF. The CDR3 nucleotides read TGTGCCACCCCAAGGCAGGGGGCAAACACTGAAGCTTTCTTT.

This chain connects TRBV5-1 to TRBJ2-2, with D possibly TRBD2 on 6 matching bases. V was pared by 0 bases and J by 1 base, with 10 bases between. CDR1 and CDR2 (germline): SGHRS, YFSETQ. This CDR3 contains 16 residues. The CDR3 nucleotides read TGCGCCAGCAGCTTGGTACCTAGCGAGAACACCGGGGAGCTGTTTTTT. Protein sequence: CASSLVPSENTGELFF.

V usage is TRBV12-3 or TRBV12-4 and J usage is TRBJ1-1, with D unclear. Deletions cut 3 bases from V and 8 bases from J, with 10 bases between. This CDR3 has 12 amino acids. The CDR3 DNA follows: TGTGCCAGCAGTTTTGGGAGAGGGGAAGCTTTCTTT. As protein: CASSFGRGEAFF.

The V call is TRBV7-9, the J call TRBJ2-5; D gene uncertain. The CDR3 contains 15 residues. V was clipped by 1 base and J by 5 bases, with 14 bases between them. The germline CDR1 and CDR2 sequences are SEHNR and FQNEAQ (reference sequence). The CDR3 loop is CASSLGTLERETQYF. The CDR3 nucleotides read TGTGCCAGCAGCTTAGGAACTCTGGAAAGGGAGACCCAGTACTTC.

This clonotype was seen many times. The chain links TRBV29-1 to TRBJ2-1; D uncertain. CDR3 size: 14 residues. Germline loops: CDR1 SQVTM, CDR2 ANQGSEA. Trimming left V 3 bases short and J 1 base short, with 10 bases between. In nucleotides, the CDR3 is TGCAGCGTTGAGGCTTTAGGATCCTACAATGAGCAGTTCTTC. This codes for CSVEALGSYNEQFF.

The chain couples TRBV6-5 to TRBJ2-2, with 13 bases fitting TRBD2. With 0 bases clipped from V and 4 bases from J, the junction kept 2 bases outside the gene matches. Germline assignment: CDR1 MNHEY and CDR2 SVGAGI. The CDR3 is 17 amino acids. The DNA for the CDR3 is TGTGCCAGCAGTTACTCGGGACTAGCGGGAATCACCGGGGAGCTGTTTTTT. Translating it yields CASSYSGLAGITGELFF.

This clonotype was found a few times. The chain has TRBV11-2 and TRBJ2-7; 9 bases match TRBD2. Germline CDR1 SGHAT, CDR2 FQNNGV. Trimming took 1 base from V and 0 from J; bases not matched to a gene: 13. The CDR3 has 19 residues. CDR3 sequence: CASSLGYVSGGPFSYEQYF. CDR3 DNA sequence: TGTGCCAGCAGCTTAGGGTACGTTAGCGGGGGCCCATTCTCCTACGAGCAGTACTTC.

The genes are TRBV12-3 or TRBV12-4 and TRBJ2-5; 7 positions match TRBD2. The V and J ends lost 6 bases and 0 bases, in that order; junction bases with no gene match: 10. This CDR3 has 16 amino acids. The DNA of the CDR3 is TGTGCCAGCAGGGGCCCGGGGGGACCAAACCAAGAGACCCAGTACTTC. It specifies CASRGPGGPNQETQYF.

This clonotype was seen a few times. V is TRBV4-3 and J is TRBJ1-1, with D possibly TRBD1 on 6 matching bases. Germline V lookup: CDR1 LGHNA, CDR2 YSLEER. Trimming removed 6 bases at V and 0 bases at J, with 11 bases between. The CDR3 runs to 14 residues. For the CDR3, the DNA is TGCGCCAGCAGGCTAGACAGGCTGAACACTGAAGCTTTCTTT. It yields the protein CASRLDRLNTEAFF.

The V gene is TRBV9, the J gene TRBJ1-6; the D gene is possibly TRBD1 (5 bases). Trimming removed 0 bases at V and 9 bases at J, with 13 bases between. From germline, CDR1 is SGDLS and CDR2 YYNGEE. The CDR3 extends over 15 amino acids. The CDR3 is CASSVVGVWGSPLHF. As DNA, the CDR3 is TGTGCCAGCAGCGTAGTAGGGGTTTGGGGTTCACCCCTCCACTTT. The full variable domain, its missing parts supplied by reference TRBV9 and TRBJ1-6, is DSGVTQTPKHLITATGQRVTLRCSPRSGDLSVYWYQQSLDQGLQFLIQYYNGEERAKGNILERFSAQQFPDLHSELNLSSLELGDSALYFCASSVVGVWGSPLHFGNGTRLTVT.

This clonotype was detected many times. The rearrangement links TRBV29-1 to TRBJ2-3, with D perhaps TRBD1 or TRBD2 (5 bases each). The CDR3 extends over 11 amino acids. The germline CDR1 and CDR2 sequences are SQVTM and ANQGSEA. Trimming cost V 7 bases and J 1 base, with 6 bases left between them. CDR3 amino acids: CSGDRTDTQYF. In nucleotides, the CDR3 is TGCAGCGGGGACCGCACAGATACGCAGTATTTT.

The chain recombines TRBV20-1 with TRBJ2-5; D remains ambiguous. The CDR3 runs 15 residues. Looked up from germline, CDR1 is DFQATT and CDR2 is SNEGSKA (reference sequence). Trimming removed 1 base at V and 8 bases at J, with 20 bases between. The CDR3 loop reads CSARGHTDRVDTQYF. DNA of the CDR3: TGCAGTGCTAGAGGCCACACCGACCGGGTTGACACCCAGTACTTC.